This T cell receptor beta chain was identified during a study of shared clonotypes between healthy human individuals. As for the study in general: Researchers assigned three CD4 naive, three CD4 memory, two CD8 naive and one CD8 memory plate to each donor.

Germline V gene sequence: CDR1 ENHRY, CDR2 SYGVKD. V lost 3 bases, J lost 2 bases, and 14 bases lay in between. The CDR3 is 15 residues long. For every subset, genomic DNA was evenly distributed across several immunoSEQ plates. The protocol was immunoSEQ multiplex PCR, while the TCRdb copy is restricted to in-frame clones and leaves out a portion. Among millions of clones listed, under 95% were seen once. In the naive CD8 group, cells lacked CD45RO and were positively selected for CCR7, so terminally differentiated effector memory CD45RA+ cells were left out. The donors were all Caucasian adults (living in Nashville, Tennessee).

The receptor comes from a man between 18 and 35 years old in good health. Some clones in this sample may be carry-over from other donors' samples. The sample taken for sequencing was naive CD8+ T cells from PBMCs. V and J are TRBV10-3 and TRBJ2-7, with a weak D call TRBD1 (6 bases). CDR3 loop: CAISDRRQAPYEQYF. In DNA form, the CDR3 reads TGTGCCATCAGTGACAGAAGACAGGCACCCTACGAGCAGTACTTC.